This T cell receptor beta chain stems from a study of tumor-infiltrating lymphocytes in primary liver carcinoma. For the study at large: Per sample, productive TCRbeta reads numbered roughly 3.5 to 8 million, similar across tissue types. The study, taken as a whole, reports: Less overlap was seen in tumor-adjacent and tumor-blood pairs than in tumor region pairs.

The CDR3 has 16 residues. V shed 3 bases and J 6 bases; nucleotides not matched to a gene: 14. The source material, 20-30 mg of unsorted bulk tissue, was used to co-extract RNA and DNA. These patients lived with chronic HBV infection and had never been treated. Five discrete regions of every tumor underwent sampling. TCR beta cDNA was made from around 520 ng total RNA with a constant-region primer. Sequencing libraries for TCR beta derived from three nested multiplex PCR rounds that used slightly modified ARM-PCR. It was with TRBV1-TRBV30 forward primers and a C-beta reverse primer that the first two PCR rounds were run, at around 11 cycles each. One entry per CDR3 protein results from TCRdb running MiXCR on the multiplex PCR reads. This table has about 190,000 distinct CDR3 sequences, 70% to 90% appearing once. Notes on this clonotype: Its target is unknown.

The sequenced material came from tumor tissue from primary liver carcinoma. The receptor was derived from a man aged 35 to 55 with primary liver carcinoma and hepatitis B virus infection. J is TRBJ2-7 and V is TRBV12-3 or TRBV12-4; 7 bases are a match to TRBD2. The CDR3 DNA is TGTGCCAGCAGTTTTCCCGGGACTAACGTGAGAGGCGAGCAGTACTTC. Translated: CASSFPGTNVRGEQYF.